This entry features one T cell receptor beta chain sequence. These data are taken from a study of blood T cell repertoires in COVID-19. On the study more broadly: The analysed material was cDNA or gDNA that came from T cells, B-cell-depleted T cells, or PBMCs.

Per the original data handling: Cell counts per sample came from amplifying reference gene primers. Using immunoSEQ multiplex PCR, the repertoire was profiled, and TCRdb retains in-frame clones only, with some absent. That table furnishes V, J and clone size, whereas the DNA furnished D and trimming. The data hold around 150,000 clones, with about 85% observed a single time. Sequenced input: peripheral blood. This clonotype was obtained from a middle-aged man with acute or convalescent COVID-19.

Here the CDR3 reads CASSLWSEGKLFF. DNA for the CDR3: TGTGCCAGCAGCTTGTGGAGTGAGGGAAAACTGTTTTTT. This chain uses TRBV5-4 with TRBJ1-4; no reliable D call. Germline-derived CDR1 and CDR2 are SGHNT and YYREEE (reference sequence). The CDR3 covers 13 residues. V shed 1 base and J shed 10 bases, with 11 bases lying between them.